A single T cell receptor (beta chain) is shown here with its context. Its target antigen remains unknown. CDR3 length: 14 amino acids, cysteine to phenylalanine. The DNA is not on file. CDR1 and CDR2, looked up from the germline V gene, are MDHEN and SYDVKM. These data belong to a study of T cells expressing NK-cell markers (dated by TCRdb to 2020 to 2021). Notes on the research overall: In sorted CD3+CD56+NKG2C+, CD3+CD56+NKG2C- and CD3+CD56-NKG2C+ T-cell subsets from roughly 8 donors, TCR beta-chain repertoires were profiled. Among the eight sequenced donors, seven were HCMV-seropositive and one was HCMV-seronegative. Illumina HiSeq 2000/2500, MiSeq or NextSeq was used to sequence libraries as 2 x 150 bp reads. All eight donors whose samples were sequenced were randomly selected healthy volunteers, three of them men and five women. Here is what the overall study found, with its caveats: In roughly six donors, the dominant CD3+CD56+NKG2C+ clonotypes were among the top 10 CD8+ clonotypes and accounted for about 1.0-7.5% of CD8+ T cells. Those dominant clonotypes were again the most abundant among CD3+CD56-NKG2C+ cells in several donors, at roughly 28.3-65%. It remained unclear whether the expanded NKG2C-expressing T cell clones were specific for HCMV antigens.

This sample was sequenced with an Illumina HiSeq 2000. The TCR beta cDNA libraries were made using 5'RACE template switching, a step that added both a universal primer site and unique molecular identifiers. cDNA synthesis was primed from the TCR beta constant segment, followed by two successive PCR amplification steps. Regarding the original processing steps: MIGEC was used to demultiplex reads and group the reads by UMI, and MiTCR was used to assemble and quantify clonotypes. Only TCR cDNA sequences supported by at least two reads were kept to exclude erroneous sequences. Downstream repertoire analysis used the tcR package, and clonotypes were matched across fractions by CDR3 nucleotide sequence plus V segment. Antigen specificity was annotated against VDJdb with VDJmatch, allowing one amino acid substitution in CDR3. Following TCRdb reprocessing, every CDR3 protein sequence forms one entry, and DNA is not provided. TCRdb assigned the V and J calls; the authors' analysis was not used. In this sample's table one finds fewer than 400,000 distinct CDR3 sequences. About 5.2% of the sample rests with the top ten.

HCMV-specific IgG was detected in serum with a commercial ELISA kit to determine HCMV serostatus. Ficoll density gradient centrifugation was used to isolate peripheral blood mononuclear cells from blood. The V and J segments used are TRBV28 and TRBJ2-7. Sequenced input: blood T cells: a sorted CD56 or NKG2C T cell subset, CD4+ or CD8+ T cells, or bulk PBMC T cells (not recorded which). This TCR was recovered from a man aged 18-69 years in good health. CDR3 reads: CASSFLDRSYEQYF.